A single sample gave rise to the 27 T cell receptor beta chains below, sequenced in a study of human CD4 T cells and Enterobacteriaceae. The data were produced by immunoSEQ multiplex PCR, yet TCRdb's version contains in-frame clones alone and is incomplete. In the table there are 300 to 500 clones, under 45% of which are singletons. CFSE-low CD25+ ICOS+ proliferating activated T cells were FACS-sorted after 6-7 days. At a 2:1 ratio, CFSE-labeled memory CD4+ T cells were cultured with irradiated autologous monocytes pulsed with antigen. Sorting took every CD4+ cell except CD45RA+CCR7+CD95- naive cells, reaching over 98% purity. Material for sequencing was bacteria-reactive CD4+ T cells grown in culture. The subset here: CFSE-low proliferating memory CD4 T cells sorted after in vitro stimulation with a heat-inactivated bacterium or M. tuberculosis lysate. These receptors came from a human donor in good health.

This clone counts as large (0.1 to 1%). This chain joins TRBV7-9 and TRBJ2-2, with TRBD2 identical over 9 bases. From germline, CDR1 is SEHNR and CDR2 FQNEAQ (reference sequence). This CDR3 has 17 residues. Trimming took 2 bases from V and 1 from J; bases not matched to a gene: 5. The CDR3 region is CASSLLASGMNTGELFF. The CDR3 bases are TGTGCCAGCAGCTTACTGGCTAGCGGGATGAACACCGGGGAGCTGTTTTTT. Supplemented by reference TRBV7-9 and TRBJ2-2, the full variable domain reads DTGVSQNPRHKITKRGQNVTFRCDPISEHNRLYWYRQTLGQGPEFLTYFQNEAQLEKSRLLSDRFSAERPKGSFSTLEIQRTEQGDSAMYLCASSLLASGMNTGELFFGEGSRLTVL.

The rearrangement joins TRBV7-2 to TRBJ2-2; D gene ambiguous. Germline V gene lookup returns CDR1 SGHTA and CDR2 FQGNSA. V was clipped by 0 bases and J by 7 bases, with 6 bases between them. This CDR3 comprises 13 residues. The CDR3 region has the DNA TGTGCCAGCAGCTTAGCGATCGGCGGGGAGCTGTTTTTT. Translating gives CASSLAIGGELFF. The full variable domain, completed using reference TRBV7-2 and TRBJ2-2, is GAGVSQSPSNKVTEKGKDVELRCDPISGHTALYWYRQSLGQGLEFLIYFQGNSAPDKSGLPSDRFSAERTGGSVSTLTIQRTQQEDSAVYLCASSLAIGGELFFGEGSRLTVL.

This clone is labeled hyperexpanded. This sample also contains other DNA sequences that code for the same CDR3. CDR3 protein: CASSKGVLTGGATDTQYF. CDR3 DNA sequence: TGCGCCAGCAGCAAGGGGGTTTTGACAGGGGGCGCCACAGATACGCAGTATTTT. The genes are TRBV5-1 and TRBJ2-3; TRBD1 aligns across 10 bases. After removal of 4 bases from V and 2 bases from J, the junction contained 13 bases not matched to a gene. Germline V lookup: CDR1 SGHRS, CDR2 YFSETQ. This CDR3 spans 18 amino acids.

This clone is classed as large. V and J are TRBV7-2 and TRBJ2-2, with D unresolved. Germline CDR1 and CDR2: SGHTA and FQGNSA. The germline V and J ends were trimmed by 1 base and 7 bases, with 10 bases remaining between them. This CDR3 contains 14 residues. CDR3 nucleotide sequence: TGTGCCAGCAGCTTAGTACGGGCGCACGGGGAGCTGTTTTTT. Amino acids: CASSLVRAHGELFF.

The CDR3: CAWSVQLVSDTQYF. In DNA form, the CDR3 reads TGTGCCTGGAGTGTACAGCTAGTTTCAGATACGCAGTATTTT. V gene TRBV30 combines with J gene TRBJ2-3; D gene ambiguous. The V end lost 0 bases, the J end lost 4 bases, and 11 bases lay between the germline ends. Germline assignment: CDR1 GTSNPN and CDR2 SVGIG (reference sequence). The CDR3 contains 14 residues.

This clone was picked up a small number of times. This chain uses TRBV4-1 with TRBJ2-7, with unresolved D. Trimming cost V 6 bases and J 3 bases, with 21 bases left between them. The germline gives CDR1 MGHRA, CDR2 YSYEKL. The CDR3 has 16 residues. This CDR3 reads CASRYVEDAGNYEQYF. The CDR3, as DNA: TGCGCCAGCAGATACGTCGAGGACGCAGGCAACTACGAGCAGTACTTC.

The chain employs TRBV2 and TRBJ1-2; tentative D call: TRBD1 (5 bases). The CDR3 covers 13 residues. Germline loops: CDR1 SNHLY, CDR2 FYNNEI. V lost 7 bases, J lost 7 bases, and 16 bases lay in between. The chain's CDR3 is CASTGARAGGYTF. The CDR3 nucleotides read TGTGCCAGCACCGGCGCCAGGGCGGGTGGCTACACCTTC.

The V and J genes are TRBV7-2 and TRBJ2-5, with D possibly TRBD2 on 6 matching bases. The CDR3 has 17 amino acids. V lost 5 bases to trimming and J lost 2 bases, with 21 bases between them. Germline CDR1 is SGHTA and CDR2 is FQGNSA. Here the CDR3 DNA reads TGTGCCAGCAGCCTAGGCCGGGACTTTGGGGGGCAAGAGACCCAGTACTTC. This sequence encodes CASSLGRDFGGQETQYF.

By frequency in the sample, this clone is hyperexpanded. The chain is built from TRBV5-8 and TRBJ2-1; 9 bases line up with TRBD1. V gave up 4 bases and J gave up 5 bases; unmatched junction bases: 4. The CDR3 covers 14 residues. CDR1 SGHTS and CDR2 YDEGEE come from the germline V gene. Here the CDR3 reads CASSEGTGNNEQFF. The CDR3 DNA reads TGTGCCAGCAGCGAAGGGACAGGGAACAATGAGCAGTTCTTC.

The V call is TRBV5-4, the J call TRBJ2-7; 7 bases align to TRBD2. V trimming: 4 bases; J trimming: 0 bases; junction bases outside the gene matches: 13. The CDR3 is 17 residues long. Per the germline V gene, CDR1 is SGHNT and CDR2 is YYREEE (reference sequence). CDR3 DNA sequence: TGTGCCAGCAGCCAGAATGTGGGAGGGCTGGACTCCTACGAGCAGTACTTC. Encoded protein: CASSQNVGGLDSYEQYF. Combining the CDR3 with reference TRBV5-4 and TRBJ2-7 gives the whole variable domain ETGVTQSPTHLIKTRGQQVTLRCSSQSGHNTVSWYQQALGQGPQFIFQYYREEENGRGNFPPRFSGLQFPNYSSELNVNALELDDSALYLCASSQNVGGLDSYEQYFGPGTRLTVT.

The chain links TRBV6-1 to TRBJ2-2; TRBD1 might be the D (5 bases). CDR3 length equals 17 residues. Per the germline V gene, CDR1 is MNHNS and CDR2 is SASEGT. The V gene lost 3 bases and the J gene lost 4 bases, with 18 bases spanning the gap. CDR3 DNA: TGTGCCAGCAGTGACCCCCCAGGGCGAGTCCGCACCGGGGAGCTGTTTTTT. Translating it yields CASSDPPGRVRTGELFF.

CDR3 sequence: CASSPILGTPNTGELFF. In DNA, the CDR3 is TGTGCCAGCAGTCCTATCCTCGGGACACCGAACACCGGGGAGCTGTTTTTT. The chain has TRBV6-4 and TRBJ2-2; weak D call: TRBD1 (6 bases). Trimming took off 5 bases at V and 0 bases at J, with 16 bases between the two ends. Germline V CDR1 and CDR2: MRHNA, SNTAGT. The CDR3 is 17 residues long.

The chain uses TRBV12-5 and TRBJ2-1; maybe TRBD1 (5 bases). Per the germline V gene, CDR1 is LGHNT and CDR2 is FRNRAP. This CDR3 spans 13 amino acids. V dropped 7 bases and J dropped 9 bases, with 16 bases sitting between them. The CDR3 DNA is TGTGCTAGTGCCTTAGACAGTTCGTCTGAGCAGTTCTTC. This encodes CASALDSSSEQFF.

This clone was recorded a few times. The rearrangement joins TRBV9 to TRBJ2-7, with 7 bases aligning to TRBD1. The V segment lost 4 bases and the J segment 0 bases; nucleotides outside the gene matches: 16. In germline, CDR1 is SGDLS, CDR2 YYNGEE. The CDR3 sequence is 18 residues long. CDR3 amino acids: CASSQGVAATDSSYEQYF. DNA of the CDR3: TGTGCCAGCAGCCAGGGGGTGGCGGCCACCGACAGCTCCTACGAGCAGTACTTC.

This clone is judged medium-sized. The chain uses TRBV19 and TRBJ2-5; a weak D match, TRBD1 (5 bases). Trimming stripped 5 bases from V and 5 bases from J, with 15 bases between. This CDR3 contains 14 residues. Per germline, CDR1 LNHDA and CDR2 SQIVND (reference sequence). CDR3 residues: CASSWGSRPETQYF. CDR3 nucleotides: TGTGCCAGTAGTTGGGGCAGCCGCCCCGAGACCCAGTACTTC.

This clone is labeled large. The V gene is TRBV19, the J gene TRBJ2-3; D may be TRBD2 (5 bases). CDR3 length: 15 residues. CDR1 is LNHDA and CDR2 is SQIVND in the germline V gene (reference sequence). The V gene lost 3 bases and the J gene lost 0 bases, with 10 bases spanning the gap. The CDR3 bases are TGTGCCAGTAGTATCTCGGGGATGAGCACAGATACGCAGTATTTT. Its translation: CASSISGMSTDTQYF.

This clone was detected a few times. CDR3: CASSSVDRGTDTQYF. CDR3 sequence (DNA): TGTGCCAGCAGTTCCGTGGACAGGGGCACAGATACGCAGTATTTT. The V call is TRBV27, the J call TRBJ2-3; 8 nucleotides agree with TRBD1. This CDR3 is built from 15 residues. J was trimmed by 1 base and V by 4 bases; bases with no gene match: 4. Germline CDR1 MNHEY, CDR2 SMNVEV (reference sequence).

The rearrangement links TRBV27 to TRBJ1-5; 8 nucleotides line up with TRBD1. V lost 6 bases and J lost 1; bases outside the gene matches: 8. The CDR3 consists of 16 residues. The germline V gene has CDR1 MNHEY and CDR2 SMNVEV (reference sequence). In nucleotides, the CDR3 is TGTGCCAGCAGACCCAGGGGGCCTGGGAGCAATCAGCCCCAGCATTTT. It is translated as CASRPRGPGSNQPQHF.

On this clone itself: The germline gene is not matched at one end of the junction; a read error may be the cause. This sequence joins TRBV9 and TRBJ1-4; 8 nucleotides align to TRBD1. Germline V gives CDR1 SGDLS, CDR2 YYNGEE. The CDR3 extends over 18 amino acids. Written as DNA, the CDR3 is TGTGCCAGCAGCGTAGCGGGGAGGACAGGGAGGCCTGGAGGAAAAACTGTTTTT. Translating it yields CASSVAGRTGRPGGKTVF.

This chain uses TRBV10-1 with TRBJ2-7; 9 positions match TRBD2. Germline V gene sequence: CDR1 WNHNN, CDR2 SYGVQD (reference sequence). CDR3 length: 14 residues. The V and J ends lost 4 bases and 4 bases, in that order; junction bases with no gene match: 5. This chain's CDR3 is CASSAAGGLYEQYF. CDR3 nucleotide sequence: TGCGCCAGCAGTGCTGCGGGAGGGCTATACGAGCAGTACTTC.

This clone is large (0.1 to 1%). The chain recombines TRBV29-1 with TRBJ2-1; no firm D call. Germline V gene sequence: CDR1 SQVTM, CDR2 ANQGSEA. This CDR3 region has 13 residues. V was cut by 6 bases and J by 0 bases, with 9 bases left in between. The CDR3, as DNA: TGCAGCGTGAGGACGGGCTCCTACAATGAGCAGTTCTTC. Translated: CSVRTGSYNEQFF.

The rearrangement joins TRBV6-5 to TRBJ2-7; no definite D call. The germline V gene has CDR1 MNHEY and CDR2 SVGAGI. V was pared by 6 bases and J by 6 bases, with 12 bases between. The CDR3 totals 12 residues. CDR3 sequence: CASSPVGREQYF. DNA of the CDR3: TGTGCCAGCAGCCCCGTAGGTCGCGAGCAGTACTTC.

This chain uses TRBV27 with TRBJ2-7; TRBD2 matches at 8 bases. Germline V lookup: CDR1 MNHEY, CDR2 SMNVEV (reference sequence). The CDR3 contains 15 residues. The V and J ends lost 2 bases and 5 bases, in that order; junction bases with no gene match: 8. CDR3 DNA sequence: TGTGCCAGCAGTTTACTGGGACTAGTAACTGACGAGCAGTACTTC. It translates to CASSLLGLVTDEQYF.

The rearrangement uses TRBV28 and TRBJ1-2; the D gene is possibly TRBD1 (5 bases). The CDR3 is 13 residues long. The V and J ends lost 3 bases and 6 bases respectively, with 11 bases between them. The germline V gene has CDR1 MDHEN and CDR2 SYDVKM. CDR3 protein: CASSLGQGDGYTF. Here the CDR3 DNA reads TGTGCCAGCAGTTTGGGCCAGGGCGATGGCTACACCTTC.

For the CDR3, the DNA is TGTGCCAGCAGCCCTCAGTTGGGAACCGGGGAGCTGTTTTTT. This encodes CASSPQLGTGELFF. The V gene is TRBV6-5, the J gene TRBJ2-2; D remains ambiguous. With 6 bases removed from V and 5 bases from J, the gap between germline ends came to 13 bases. The CDR3 totals 14 residues. Per germline, CDR1 MNHEY and CDR2 SVGAGI.

The rearrangement joins TRBV9 to TRBJ1-1; perhaps TRBD1 as D (5 bases). V was trimmed by 6 bases and J by 4 bases, leaving 22 bases between them. CDR1 SGDLS and CDR2 YYNGEE come from the germline V gene. This CDR3 is built from 16 residues. The CDR3 coding sequence is TGTGCCAGCATTTTAAAGGAGGGGTGTGGTGGCACTGAAGCTTTCTTT. Its protein is CASILKEGCGGTEAFF. Filled out from reference TRBV9 and TRBJ1-1, the complete variable domain reads DSGVTQTPKHLITATGQRVTLRCSPRSGDLSVYWYQQSLDQGLQFLIQYYNGEERAKGNILERFSAQQFPDLHSELNLSSLELGDSALYFCASILKEGCGGTEAFFGQGTRLTVV.

The J gene is TRBJ2-7, the V gene TRBV11-2, with D tentatively TRBD2 (6 bases). The CDR3 is 13 amino acids. V lost 5 bases, J lost 2 bases, and 10 bases lay in between. Germline assignment: CDR1 SGHAT and CDR2 FQNNGV. The CDR3 sequence: CASSRGGAYEQYF. In DNA, the CDR3 is TGTGCCAGCAGCCGGGGAGGAGCCTACGAGCAGTACTTC.